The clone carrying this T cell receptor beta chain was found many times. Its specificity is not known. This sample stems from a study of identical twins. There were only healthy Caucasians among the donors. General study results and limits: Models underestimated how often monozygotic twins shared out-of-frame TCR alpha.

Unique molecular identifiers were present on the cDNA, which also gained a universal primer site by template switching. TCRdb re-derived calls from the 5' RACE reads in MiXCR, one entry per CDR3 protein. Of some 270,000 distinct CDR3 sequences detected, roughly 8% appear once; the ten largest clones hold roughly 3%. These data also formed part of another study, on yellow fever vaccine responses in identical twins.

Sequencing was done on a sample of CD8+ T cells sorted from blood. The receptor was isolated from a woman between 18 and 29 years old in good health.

This CDR3 reads CASSLRGSLTYNEQFF. The DNA for the CDR3 is TGTGCCAGCAGTTTGCGCGGGAGCCTAACCTACAATGAGCAGTTCTTC. The rearrangement links TRBV27 to TRBJ2-1; TRBD2 matches at 7 bases. The CDR3 has 16 amino acids. Germline-derived CDR1 and CDR2 are MNHEY and SMNVEV (reference sequence). V gave up 3 bases and J gave up 2 bases; unmatched junction bases: 7.